One and the same sample provided the 26 T cell receptor beta chains below, sequenced in a study of shared clonotypes between healthy human individuals. Method: immunoSEQ multiplex PCR; TCRdb's copy keeps in-frame clones and lacks some. This repertoire shows around 95,000 clones, roughly two thirds found once; its top ten account for roughly 40%. The sequenced sample consisted of memory CD8+ T cells sorted from blood. Subset defined: CD45RO+ cells pooled with CCR7-negative TemRA cells. These receptors were obtained from a man aged 25-40 years in good health.

The chain has TRBV29-1 and TRBJ2-7; D is unresolved. Trimming stripped 1 base from V and 1 base from J, with 8 bases between. Germline CDR1 reads SQVTM; CDR2 reads ANQGSEA. This CDR3 is 13 amino acids long. In DNA, the CDR3 is TGCAGCGTTGAAGTCGGTGGTTCCTACGAGCAGTACTTC. It codes for CSVEVGGSYEQYF.

The chain recombines TRBV10-1 with TRBJ2-7; possible D gene TRBD1, 6 bases. V shed 4 bases and J shed 2 bases, with 12 bases lying between them. CDR1 WNHNN and CDR2 SYGVQD come from the germline V gene (reference sequence). The CDR3 is 14 amino acids. The CDR3, as DNA: TGCGCCAGCAGTGGGGGGCAGGGAACCTACGAGCAGTACTTC. Its protein product is CASSGGQGTYEQYF.

This clone was detected ten times or more. Here the CDR3 DNA reads TGCGCCAGCAGCCAGCGGGACGTCTCGAACACTGAAGCTTTCTTT. Residues: CASSQRDVSNTEAFF. V gene TRBV4-1 combines with J gene TRBJ1-1, with D possibly being TRBD1 (5 bases). In germline, CDR1 is MGHRA, CDR2 YSYEKL. Between the trimmed V and J ends, which lost 3 bases and 1 base, there was a span of 12 bases. This CDR3 spans 15 amino acids.

The chain uses TRBV14 and TRBJ2-3, with 7 bases fitting TRBD1. CDR3 length: 15 residues. CDR1 SGHDN and CDR2 FVKESK come from the germline V gene. The junction had 4 bases not matched to a gene; V was cut back by 4 bases and J by 0 bases. The CDR3 spells CASSPNRGSTDTQYF. CDR3 DNA: TGTGCCAGCAGCCCTAACAGGGGTAGCACAGATACGCAGTATTTT.

The CDR3 DNA reads as TGTGCCAGCAGCCAAGATAAAGCGGGCTTCAGCTACGAGCAGTACTTC. Protein: CASSQDKAGFSYEQYF. The chain is built from TRBV4-2 and TRBJ2-7; possible D gene TRBD2, 6 bases. CDR1 and CDR2 (germline): LGHNA, YNFKEQ. CDR3 length: 16 residues. Deletions cut 0 bases from V and 3 bases from J, with 15 bases between.

The V gene is TRBV27, the J gene TRBJ2-3; 9 nucleotides match TRBD2. V shed 2 bases and J 4 bases; nucleotides not matched to a gene: 7. The CDR3 contains 16 residues. Germline loops: CDR1 MNHEY, CDR2 SMNVEV (reference sequence). The CDR3 is CASSLVGSGSADTQYF. The CDR3 coding sequence is TGTGCCAGCAGTTTAGTAGGTAGCGGGAGTGCAGATACGCAGTATTTT.

This rearrangement joins TRBV7-9 to TRBJ2-7; 9 positions agree with TRBD1. This CDR3 is built from 14 residues. V lost 1 base to trimming and J lost 4 bases; unmatched junction nucleotides: 2. Germline loops: CDR1 SEHNR, CDR2 FQNEAQ (reference sequence). The CDR3 loop is CASSLGGQGYEQYF. DNA for the CDR3: TGTGCCAGCAGCTTAGGAGGACAGGGGTACGAGCAGTACTTC.

V is TRBV9 and J is TRBJ2-2; 8 bases align to TRBD2. The V gene end was trimmed by 4 bases and the J gene end by 2 bases; junction bases not matched to a gene: 7. The CDR3 is 16 residues long. Germline lookup yields CDR1 SGDLS and CDR2 YYNGEE. Written as DNA, the CDR3 is TGTGCCAGCAGCACACGGGAGGGAATTAACACCGGGGAGCTGTTTTTT. As protein: CASSTREGINTGELFF. The full variable domain, its missing parts supplied by reference TRBV9 and TRBJ2-2, is DSGVTQTPKHLITATGQRVTLRCSPRSGDLSVYWYQQSLDQGLQFLIQYYNGEERAKGNILERFSAQQFPDLHSELNLSSLELGDSALYFCASSTREGINTGELFFGEGSRLTVL.

This chain joins TRBV6-6 and TRBJ2-1; 10 bases are a match to TRBD1. This CDR3 spans 16 amino acids. J was trimmed by 9 bases and V by 4 bases; bases with no gene match: 12. CDR1 is MNHNY and CDR2 is SVGAGI in the germline V gene (reference sequence). The CDR3 DNA reads as TGTGCCAGCAGTTCACACGACAGGGGGCGCCCCGGTGAGCAGTTCTTC. This sequence encodes CASSSHDRGRPGEQFF.

The chain employs TRBV6-1 and TRBJ1-2; D gene uncertain. The CDR3 length is 11 residues. With 4 bases removed from V and 3 bases from J, the gap between germline ends came to 3 bases. Germline assignment: CDR1 MNHNS and CDR2 SASEGT. CDR3 sequence (DNA): TGTGCCAGCAGTGTGGACTATGGCTACACCTTC. It translates to CASSVDYGYTF.

This chain links TRBV10-2 with TRBJ2-1; D ambiguous. Germline loops: CDR1 WSHSY, CDR2 SAAADI. V was trimmed by 3 bases and J by 9 bases, leaving 3 bases between them. This CDR3 contains 10 residues. The CDR3 is CASSDFEQFF. DNA for the CDR3: TGCGCCAGCAGTGATTTTGAGCAGTTCTTC.

The chain combines TRBV15 with TRBJ2-3; D remains unclear. The germline V gene encodes CDR1 LNHNV and CDR2 YYDKDF (reference sequence). This CDR3 is 12 amino acids long. V lost 0 bases and J 3 bases, leaving 1 base between the germline ends. The CDR3 DNA follows: TGTGCCACCAGCAGAGAAACAGATACGCAGTATTTT. Its protein product is CATSRETDTQYF.

The V and J genes are TRBV2 and TRBJ2-3, with D hard to call. Germline-derived CDR1 and CDR2 are SNHLY and FYNNEI. V was trimmed by 4 bases and J by 2 bases, leaving 10 bases between them. The CDR3 runs 14 residues. The CDR3: CASSGGVFTDTQYF. CDR3 coding DNA: TGTGCCAGCAGTGGGGGTGTCTTCACAGATACGCAGTATTTT.

The table lists this clone with many counts. The rearrangement joins TRBV27 to TRBJ2-5, with 10 positions matching TRBD1. J was trimmed by 4 bases and V by 5 bases; bases with no gene match: 7. Looked up from germline, CDR1 is MNHEY and CDR2 is SMNVEV (reference sequence). This CDR3 is built from 15 residues. The CDR3 region is CASSPWTGGGETQYF. The CDR3 coding sequence is TGTGCCAGCAGTCCATGGACAGGGGGTGGAGAGACCCAGTACTTC.

There are a few counts of this clone. CDR3 bases: TGTGCCAGCAGCTTAATAGCCGGAGATACGCAGTATTTT. Translated, it gives CASSLIAGDTQYF. This chain uses TRBV7-8 with TRBJ2-3; D unresolved. V dropped 2 bases and J dropped 5 bases, with 8 bases sitting between them. CDR3 length: 13 amino acids. Per the germline V gene, CDR1 is SGHVS and CDR2 is FQNEAQ.

This clone has only a few counts. J is TRBJ2-7 and V is TRBV27; D remains ambiguous. This CDR3 spans 13 amino acids. Looked up from germline, CDR1 is MNHEY and CDR2 is SMNVEV (reference sequence). V lost 3 bases, J lost 4 bases, and 10 bases lay in between. This chain's CDR3 is CASSFSRLYEQYF. The CDR3 DNA reads TGTGCCAGCAGTTTTTCCAGGCTTTACGAGCAGTACTTC.

The chain carries TRBV13 and TRBJ2-7; D unresolved. The CDR3 length is 13 residues. V lost 1 base to trimming and J lost 3 bases, with 7 bases between them. Germline V CDR1 and CDR2: PRHDT, FYEKMQ (reference sequence). CDR3 in amino acids: CASSLEASYEQYF. The CDR3 nucleotides are TGTGCCAGCAGCTTAGAAGCAAGCTACGAGCAGTACTTC.

V is TRBV28 and J is TRBJ1-1, with unresolved D. The CDR3 runs to 12 residues. Trimming pared 7 bases from V and 3 bases from J, leaving 9 bases between. The germline CDR1 and CDR2 sequences are MDHEN and SYDVKM. The CDR3 DNA follows: TGTGCCAGCACCGAAGGTTACACTGAAGCTTTCTTT. This codes for CASTEGYTEAFF.

The CDR3 protein is CASPNSYEQYF. CDR3 DNA sequence: TGTGCCAGCCCGAACAGTTACGAGCAGTACTTC. This chain uses TRBV6-5 with TRBJ2-7; D is undetermined. Trimming took off 8 bases at V and 4 bases at J, with 9 bases between the two ends. From germline, CDR1 is MNHEY and CDR2 SVGAGI. CDR3 length equals 11 residues.

In this sample, this clone turned up once. The chain carries TRBV11-2 and TRBJ2-7; 13 bases are shared with TRBD2. Germline assignment: CDR1 SGHAT and CDR2 FQNNGV. This CDR3 is built from 16 residues. V dropped 5 bases and J dropped 0; count of bases not matched to a gene: 4. For the CDR3, the DNA is TGTGCCAGCAGCACTAGCGGGAGGGTTAGCTCCTACGAGCAGTACTTC. This codes for CASSTSGRVSSYEQYF.

J is TRBJ1-2 and V is TRBV27; 7 nucleotides line up with TRBD1. Unmatched junction bases numbered 3, after V lost 6 bases and J lost 8 bases. The germline V gene encodes CDR1 MNHEY and CDR2 SMNVEV (reference sequence). The CDR3 covers 11 residues. Here the CDR3 DNA reads TGTGCCAGCAGCCAGGGGGGCGGCTACACCTTC. Protein: CASSQGGGYTF.

The V call is TRBV28, the J call TRBJ2-6; D unclear. This CDR3 spans 13 amino acids. The V gene lost 10 bases and the J gene lost 4 bases, with 11 bases spanning the gap. CDR1 MDHEN and CDR2 SYDVKM come from the germline V gene. The CDR3 loop reads CATYPSGANVLTF. The CDR3 DNA sequence: TGTGCCACCTACCCGAGCGGGGCCAACGTCCTGACTTTC.

V is TRBV28 and J is TRBJ2-1; a weak D match, TRBD2 (6 bases). The germline CDR1 and CDR2 sequences are MDHEN and SYDVKM. Trimming left V 4 bases short and J 0 bases short, with 16 bases between. This CDR3 region has 17 residues. This CDR3 reads CASSSTWGGPSYNEQFF. In DNA form, the CDR3 reads TGTGCCAGCAGTTCCACCTGGGGAGGACCCTCCTACAATGAGCAGTTCTTC.

The rearrangement joins TRBV27 to TRBJ2-5; D is uncertain. The V end was cut by 10 bases, the J end by 5 bases, with 20 bases between. Looked up from germline, CDR1 is MNHEY and CDR2 is SMNVEV (reference sequence). The CDR3 runs 14 residues. CDR3 in amino acids: CATTSDGPRETQYF. In nucleotides, the CDR3 is TGTGCCACCACGTCGGACGGACCAAGGGAGACCCAGTACTTC.

This chain uses TRBV19 with TRBJ1-5; tentatively, D is TRBD1 (6 bases). Germline V gene data show CDR1 as LNHDA and CDR2 as SQIVND (reference sequence). The CDR3 contains 10 residues. V dropped 8 bases and J dropped 11 bases, with 10 bases sitting between them. CDR3 amino acids: CASGGRSQHF. For the CDR3, the DNA is TGTGCCAGTGGGGGGCGGTCCCAGCATTTT.

V gene TRBV28 combines with J gene TRBJ2-3, with D hard to call. CDR1 and CDR2 (germline): MDHEN, SYDVKM. CDR3 length: 16 amino acids. V was pared by 3 bases and J by 2 bases, with 15 bases between. The CDR3 DNA follows: TGTGCCAGCAGTTTTTCCGGCGGAAGAATCACAGATACGCAGTATTTT. Its protein product is CASSFSGGRITDTQYF.